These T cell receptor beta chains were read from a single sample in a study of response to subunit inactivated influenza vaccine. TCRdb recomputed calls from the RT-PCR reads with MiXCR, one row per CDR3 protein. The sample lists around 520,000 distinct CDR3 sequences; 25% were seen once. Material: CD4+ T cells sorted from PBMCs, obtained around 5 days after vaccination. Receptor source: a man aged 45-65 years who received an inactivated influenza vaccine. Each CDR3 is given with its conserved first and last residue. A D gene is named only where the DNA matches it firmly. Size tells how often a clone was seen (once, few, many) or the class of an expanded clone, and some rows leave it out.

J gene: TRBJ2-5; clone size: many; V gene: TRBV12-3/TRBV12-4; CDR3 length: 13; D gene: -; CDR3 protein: CASSVRGEETQYF; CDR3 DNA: TGTGCCAGCAGCGTCCGTGGGGAAGAGACCCAGTACTTC
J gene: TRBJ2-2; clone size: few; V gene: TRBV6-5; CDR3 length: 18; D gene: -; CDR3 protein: CASSYSSVGGLNTGELFF; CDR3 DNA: TGTGCCAGCAGTTACTCGAGCGTGGGGGGGCTGAACACCGGGGAGCTGTTTTTT
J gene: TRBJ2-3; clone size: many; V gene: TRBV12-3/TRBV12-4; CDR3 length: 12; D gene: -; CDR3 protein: CASRGTSDTQYF; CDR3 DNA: TGTGCCAGCAGGGGGACTTCAGATACGCAGTATTTT
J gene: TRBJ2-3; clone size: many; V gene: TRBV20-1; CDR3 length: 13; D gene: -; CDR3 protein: CSALEVPTDTQYF; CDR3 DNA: TGCAGTGCCCTTGAGGTACCCACAGATACGCAGTATTTT
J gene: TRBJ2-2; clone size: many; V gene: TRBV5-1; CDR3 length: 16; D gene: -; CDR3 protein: CASSPTITGNTGELFF; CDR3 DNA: TGCGCCAGCAGTCCCACTATTACAGGGAACACCGGGGAGCTGTTTTTT
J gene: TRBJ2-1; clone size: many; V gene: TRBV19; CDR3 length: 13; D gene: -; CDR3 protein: CASSPRGYNEQFF; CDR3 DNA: TGTGCCAGTAGTCCCCGAGGGTACAATGAGCAGTTCTTC
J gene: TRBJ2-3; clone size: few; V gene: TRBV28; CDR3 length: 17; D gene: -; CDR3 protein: CASTATGQSLSTDTQYF; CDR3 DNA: TGTGCCAGCACGGCCACGGGACAATCACTCAGCACAGATACGCAGTATTTT
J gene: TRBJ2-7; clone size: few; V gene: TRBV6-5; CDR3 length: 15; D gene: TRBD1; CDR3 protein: CASSSPGTGAYEQYF; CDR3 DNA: TGTGCCAGCAGTTCCCCCGGGACAGGGGCCTACGAGCAGTACTTC
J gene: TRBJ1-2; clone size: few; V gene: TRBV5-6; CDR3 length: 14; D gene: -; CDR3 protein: CASSRGRSNYGYTF; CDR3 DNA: TGTGCCAGCAGTCGGGGACGCTCCAACTATGGCTACACCTTC
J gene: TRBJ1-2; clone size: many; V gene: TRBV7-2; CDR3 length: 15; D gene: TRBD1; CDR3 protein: CASSSGQGVIYGYTF; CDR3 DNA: TGTGCCAGCAGCTCAGGACAGGGGGTAATCTATGGCTACACCTTC
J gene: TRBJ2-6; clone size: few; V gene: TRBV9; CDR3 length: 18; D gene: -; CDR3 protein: CASSVGRGHRSGANVLTF; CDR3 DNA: TGTGCCAGCAGCGTAGGTAGGGGACACCGCTCTGGGGCCAACGTCCTGACTTTC
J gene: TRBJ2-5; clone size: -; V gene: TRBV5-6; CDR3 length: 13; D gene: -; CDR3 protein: CASSSTGTETQYF; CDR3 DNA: TGTGCCAGCAGCTCGACAGGGACTGAGACCCAGTACTTC
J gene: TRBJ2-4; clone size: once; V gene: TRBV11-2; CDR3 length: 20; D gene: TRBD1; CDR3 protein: CASSSPAAGGQYLAKNIQYF; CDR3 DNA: TGTGCCAGCAGCTCCCCCGCGGCAGGGGGCCAGTACCTAGCCAAAAACATTCAGTACTTC
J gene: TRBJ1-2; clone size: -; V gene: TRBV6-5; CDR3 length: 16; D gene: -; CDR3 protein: CASSYSNRQAWYGYTF; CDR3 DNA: TGTGCCAGCAGTTACTCGAATCGCCAGGCATGGTATGGCTACACCTTC
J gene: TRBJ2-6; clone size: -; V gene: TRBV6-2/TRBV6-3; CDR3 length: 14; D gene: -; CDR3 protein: CASSRVSSVRVLTF; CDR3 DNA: TGTGCCAGCAGCCGGGTCTCATCCGTCAGGGTCCTGACTTTC
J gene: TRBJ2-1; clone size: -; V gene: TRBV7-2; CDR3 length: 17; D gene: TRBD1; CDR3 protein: CASSLVGQGIPGNEQFF; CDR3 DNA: TGTGCCAGCAGCTTAGTGGGACAGGGGATACCAGGCAATGAGCAGTTCTTC
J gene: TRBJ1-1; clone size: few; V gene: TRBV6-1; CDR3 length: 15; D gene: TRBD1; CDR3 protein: CASRPGQGKVTEAFF; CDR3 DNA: TGTGCCAGCAGACCCGGACAGGGGAAGGTCACTGAAGCTTTCTTT
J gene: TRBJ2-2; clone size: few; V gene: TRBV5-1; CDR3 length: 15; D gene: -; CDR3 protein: CASSLEGHNTGELFF; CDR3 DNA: TGCGCCAGCAGCTTGGAGGGACATAACACCGGGGAGCTGTTTTTT
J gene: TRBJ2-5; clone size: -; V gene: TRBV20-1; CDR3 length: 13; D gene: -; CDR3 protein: CSAVRGLQETQYF; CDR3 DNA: TGCAGTGCTGTAAGGGGTCTGCAAGAGACCCAGTACTTC
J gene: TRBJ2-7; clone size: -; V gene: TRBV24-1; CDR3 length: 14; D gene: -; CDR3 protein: CATSSGSSSYEQYF; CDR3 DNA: TGTGCCACCAGTAGTGGCTCTAGCTCCTACGAGCAGTACTTC
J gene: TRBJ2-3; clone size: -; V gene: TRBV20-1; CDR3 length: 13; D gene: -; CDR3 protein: CSAPQGRADTQYF; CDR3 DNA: TGCAGTGCCCCACAGGGAAGGGCGGATACGCAGTATTTT
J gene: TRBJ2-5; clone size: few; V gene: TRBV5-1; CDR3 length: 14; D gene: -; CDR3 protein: CASRTAGPQETQYF; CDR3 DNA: TGCGCCAGCAGGACGGCAGGACCCCAAGAGACCCAGTACTTC
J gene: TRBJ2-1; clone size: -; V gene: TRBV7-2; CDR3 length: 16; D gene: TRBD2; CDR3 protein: CASSLEGTSGINEQFF; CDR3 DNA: TGTGCCAGCAGCTTAGAGGGGACTAGCGGGATAAATGAGCAGTTCTTC
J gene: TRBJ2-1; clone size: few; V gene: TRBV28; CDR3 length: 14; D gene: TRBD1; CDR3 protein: CASSAQGASNEQFF; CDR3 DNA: TGTGCCAGCAGTGCCCAGGGGGCCAGTAATGAGCAGTTCTTC
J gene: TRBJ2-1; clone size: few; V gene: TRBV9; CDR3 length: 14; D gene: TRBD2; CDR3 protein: CASSPQTSGRDQFF; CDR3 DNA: TGTGCCAGCAGCCCACAGACTAGCGGGAGGGACCAGTTCTTC
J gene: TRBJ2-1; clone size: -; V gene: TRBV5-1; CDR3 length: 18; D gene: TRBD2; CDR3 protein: CASSLSSAGGPHGNEQFF; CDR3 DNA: TGCGCCAGCAGCTTGTCCTCAGCGGGGGGGCCCCACGGCAATGAGCAGTTCTTC
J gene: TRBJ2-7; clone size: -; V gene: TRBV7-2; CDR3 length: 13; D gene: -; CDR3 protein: CASSFDFSYEQYF; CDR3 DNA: TGTGCCAGCAGCTTTGACTTCTCCTACGAGCAGTACTTC
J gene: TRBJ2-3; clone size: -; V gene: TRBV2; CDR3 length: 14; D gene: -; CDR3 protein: CASSRQIPTDTQYF; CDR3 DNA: TGTGCCAGCAGCCGACAGATACCGACAGATACGCAGTATTTT
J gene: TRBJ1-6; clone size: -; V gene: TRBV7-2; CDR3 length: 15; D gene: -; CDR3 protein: CASSFLQGNNSPLHF; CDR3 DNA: TGTGCCAGCAGCTTCCTTCAGGGGAATAATTCACCCCTCCACTTT
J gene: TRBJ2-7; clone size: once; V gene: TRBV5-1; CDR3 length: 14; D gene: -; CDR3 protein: CASSLGGDVYEQYF; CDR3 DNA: TGCGCCAGCAGCTTGGGAGGGGACGTCTACGAGCAGTACTTC
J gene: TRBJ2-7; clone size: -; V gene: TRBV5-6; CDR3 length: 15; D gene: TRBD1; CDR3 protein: CASSSLTGNSYEQYF; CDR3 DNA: TGTGCCAGCAGCTCCCTGACAGGGAACTCCTACGAGCAGTACTTC
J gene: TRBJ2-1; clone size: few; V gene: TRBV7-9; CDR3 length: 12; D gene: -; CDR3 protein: CASSQLANEQFF; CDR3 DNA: TGTGCCAGCAGCCAACTTGCAAATGAGCAGTTCTTC
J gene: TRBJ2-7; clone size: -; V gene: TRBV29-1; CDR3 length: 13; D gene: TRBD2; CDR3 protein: CSGKRLAGDEQYF; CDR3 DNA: TGCAGCGGGAAAAGACTAGCGGGAGACGAGCAGTACTTC
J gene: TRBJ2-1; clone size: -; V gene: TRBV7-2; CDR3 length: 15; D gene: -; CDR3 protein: CASSLGPGFIDEQFF; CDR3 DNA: TGTGCCAGCAGCTTAGGCCCGGGTTTCATAGATGAGCAGTTCTTC
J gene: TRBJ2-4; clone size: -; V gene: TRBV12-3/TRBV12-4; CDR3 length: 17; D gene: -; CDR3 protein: CASSLVAIGIFKNIQYF; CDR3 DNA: TGTGCCAGCAGTTTGGTGGCTATCGGAATATTCAAAAACATTCAGTACTTC
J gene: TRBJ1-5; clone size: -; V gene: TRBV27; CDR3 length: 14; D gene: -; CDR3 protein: CASSPLGGYQPQHF; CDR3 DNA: TGTGCCAGCAGCCCGTTGGGGGGGTATCAGCCCCAGCATTTT
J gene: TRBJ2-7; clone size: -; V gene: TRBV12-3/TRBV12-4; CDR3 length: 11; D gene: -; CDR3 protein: CASSLRFEQYF; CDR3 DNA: TGTGCCAGCAGTTTACGCTTCGAGCAGTACTTC
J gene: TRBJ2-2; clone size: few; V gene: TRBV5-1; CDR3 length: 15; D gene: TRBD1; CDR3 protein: CASSGGTGGTGELFF; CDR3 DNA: TGCGCCAGCAGCGGCGGGACAGGGGGCACCGGGGAGCTGTTTTTT
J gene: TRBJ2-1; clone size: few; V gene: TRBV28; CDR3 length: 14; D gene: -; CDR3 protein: CASSFPGVNDEQFF; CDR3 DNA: TGTGCCAGCAGTTTCCCCGGCGTCAACGATGAGCAGTTCTTC
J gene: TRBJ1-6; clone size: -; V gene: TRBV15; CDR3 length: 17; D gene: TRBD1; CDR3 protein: CATSRDRGDRANSPLHF; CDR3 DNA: TGTGCCACCAGCAGAGATCGTGGGGACAGGGCGAATTCACCCCTCCACTTT
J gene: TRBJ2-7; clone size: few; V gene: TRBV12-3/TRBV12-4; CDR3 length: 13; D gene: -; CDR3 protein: CASSLGEPYEQYF; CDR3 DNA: TGTGCCAGCAGTTTAGGGGAACCCTACGAGCAGTACTTC
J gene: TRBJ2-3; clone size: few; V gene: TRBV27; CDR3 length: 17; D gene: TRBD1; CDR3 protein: CASSSPQGAPSTDTQYF; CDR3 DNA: TGTGCCAGCAGTTCACCACAGGGGGCCCCTAGCACAGATACGCAGTATTTT
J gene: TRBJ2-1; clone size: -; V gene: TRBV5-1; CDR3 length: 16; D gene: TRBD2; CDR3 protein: CASSLAPRRGSNEQFF; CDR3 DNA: TGCGCCAGCAGCTTGGCCCCCAGGCGGGGGAGCAATGAGCAGTTCTTC
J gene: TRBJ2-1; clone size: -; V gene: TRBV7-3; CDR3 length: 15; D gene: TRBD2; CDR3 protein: CASSLTTSGRSEQFF; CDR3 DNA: TGTGCCAGCAGCTTAACGACTAGCGGGAGGTCTGAGCAGTTCTTC
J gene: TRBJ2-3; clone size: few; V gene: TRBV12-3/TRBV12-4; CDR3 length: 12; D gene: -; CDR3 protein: CASSLQVPTQYF; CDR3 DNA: TGTGCCAGCAGTTTACAGGTACCTACGCAGTATTTT
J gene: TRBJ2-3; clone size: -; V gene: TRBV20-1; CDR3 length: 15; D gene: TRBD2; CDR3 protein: CSALAGGHGTDTQYF; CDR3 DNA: TGCAGTGCCTTAGCGGGAGGGCACGGCACAGATACGCAGTATTTT
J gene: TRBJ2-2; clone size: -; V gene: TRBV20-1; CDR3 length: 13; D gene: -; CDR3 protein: CSARDSSTGELFF; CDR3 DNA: TGCAGTGCTAGGGACAGCAGCACCGGGGAGCTGTTTTTT
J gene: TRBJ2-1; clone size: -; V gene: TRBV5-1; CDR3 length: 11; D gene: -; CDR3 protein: CASTLGVEQFF; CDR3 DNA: TGCGCCAGCACCCTCGGGGTTGAGCAGTTCTTC
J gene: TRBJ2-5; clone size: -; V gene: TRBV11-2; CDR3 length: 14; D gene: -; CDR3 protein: CASSLDSGRETQYF; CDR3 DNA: TGTGCCAGCAGCTTAGATTCGGGACGAGAGACCCAGTACTTC
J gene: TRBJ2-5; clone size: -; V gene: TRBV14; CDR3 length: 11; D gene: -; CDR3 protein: CASSQFETQYF; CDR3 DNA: TGTGCCAGCAGCCAATTTGAGACCCAGTACTTC
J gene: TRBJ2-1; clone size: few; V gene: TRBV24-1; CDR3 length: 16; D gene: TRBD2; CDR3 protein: CATSDNGRNSYNEQFF; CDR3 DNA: TGTGCCACCAGTGATAACGGGAGGAACTCCTACAATGAGCAGTTCTTC
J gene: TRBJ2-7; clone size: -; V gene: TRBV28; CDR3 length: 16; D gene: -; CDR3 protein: CASTGPWGAETPAKYF; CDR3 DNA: TGTGCCAGCACTGGACCCTGGGGGGCGGAGACACCCGCGAAGTACTTC
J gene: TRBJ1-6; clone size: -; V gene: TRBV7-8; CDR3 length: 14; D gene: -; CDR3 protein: CASSGSRVRSPLHF; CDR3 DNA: TGTGCCAGCAGCGGCAGCAGGGTGCGGTCACCCCTCCACTTT
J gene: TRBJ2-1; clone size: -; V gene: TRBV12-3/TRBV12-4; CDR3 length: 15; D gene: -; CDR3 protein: CASSFQSGNRNEQFF; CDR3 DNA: TGTGCCAGCAGTTTTCAATCAGGGAATCGCAATGAGCAGTTCTTC